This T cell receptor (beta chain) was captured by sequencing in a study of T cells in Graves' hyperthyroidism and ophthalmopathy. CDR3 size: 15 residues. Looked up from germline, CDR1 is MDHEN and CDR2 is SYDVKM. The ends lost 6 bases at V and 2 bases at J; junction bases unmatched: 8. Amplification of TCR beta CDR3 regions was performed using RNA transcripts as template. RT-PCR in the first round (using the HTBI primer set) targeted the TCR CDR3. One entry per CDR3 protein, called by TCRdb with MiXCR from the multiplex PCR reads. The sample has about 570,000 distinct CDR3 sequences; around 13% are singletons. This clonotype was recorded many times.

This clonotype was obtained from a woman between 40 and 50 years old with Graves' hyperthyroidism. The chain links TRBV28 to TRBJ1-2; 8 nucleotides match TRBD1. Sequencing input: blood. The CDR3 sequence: CASRRQGALNYGYTF. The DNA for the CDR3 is TGTGCCAGCAGACGTCAGGGGGCGCTCAACTATGGCTACACCTTC.